This is a list of T cell receptor beta chains from one sample in a study of blood T cells in healthy people across ages. TCRdb re-derived calls from the 5' RACE reads in MiXCR, one entry per CDR3 protein. The table lists 850,000 to 1,300,000 distinct CDR3 sequences, 45% of them singletons. Source material: blood. All receptors come from a woman in her sixties or seventies in good health. Both conserved end residues are part of each CDR3. D genes are given only for firm matches. Some rows mark clone size as missing; the rest say once, few, many or name a class of expanded clone.

>TRBJ2-7|.|TRBV28|TRBD1
TGTGCCAGCAGACAACAGGGGGCTGGAGGCAATGAGCAGTACTTC
CASRQQGAGGNEQYF
>TRBJ2-4|few|TRBV29-1|.
TGCAGCGTTGAGAGGGTGGAGACAGGCTCTTCCAAAAACATTCAGTACTTC
CSVERVETGSSKNIQYF
>TRBJ2-7|few|TRBV20-1|.
TGCAGTGCTAGATCCTTAGCGGTACCCACACAAGAGCAGTACTTC
CSARSLAVPTQEQYF
>TRBJ2-7|.|TRBV5-1|.
TGCGCCAGCAGCTTGGAGCGAGTGGGAGCCGGCTACGAGCAGTACTTC
CASSLERVGAGYEQYF
>TRBJ2-7|.|TRBV27|TRBD2
TGTGCCAGCAGTTATAGCGGGTCCCCCTACGAGCAGTACTTC
CASSYSGSPYEQYF
>TRBJ2-4|.|TRBV15|.
TGTGCCACCAGCAGAGATCGGGGGATTGTAGCCAAAAACATTCAGTACTTC
CATSRDRGIVAKNIQYF
>TRBJ1-5|.|TRBV20-1|TRBD1
TGCAGTGCTATCGGGGACAGGCGAAATCAGCCCCAGCATTTT
CSAIGDRRNQPQHF
>TRBJ2-3|.|TRBV9|.
TGTGCCAGCAGCCCCCCAGGAGGTCGCACAGATACGCAGTATTTT
CASSPPGGRTDTQYF
>TRBJ2-3|.|TRBV9|TRBD2
TGTGCCAGCAGCGCCCTAGCGGGAGTGGTAGGCACAGATACGCAGTATTTT
CASSALAGVVGTDTQYF
>TRBJ1-1|.|TRBV14|.
TGTGCCAGCAGCCAAGCACGGGGGGCTGTCACTGAAGCTTTCTTT
CASSQARGAVTEAFF
>TRBJ2-7|.|TRBV2|TRBD2
TGTGCCAGCAGTGGATTAGCGGGAGGGCGTTCCTACGAGCAGTACTTC
CASSGLAGGRSYEQYF